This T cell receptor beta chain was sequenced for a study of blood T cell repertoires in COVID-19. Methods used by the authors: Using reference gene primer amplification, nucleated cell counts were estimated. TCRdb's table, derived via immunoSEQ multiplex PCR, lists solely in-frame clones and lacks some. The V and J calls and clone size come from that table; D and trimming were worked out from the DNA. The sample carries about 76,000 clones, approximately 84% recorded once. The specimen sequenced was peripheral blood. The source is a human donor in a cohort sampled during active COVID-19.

CDR3 bases: TGCGCCAGCAGCTTGGGACAGGGGGACCACGAGCAGTACTTC. This translates into CASSLGQGDHEQYF. V gene TRBV5-1 combines with J gene TRBJ2-7; 9 nucleotides match TRBD1. The CDR3 runs to 14 residues. Trimming cost V 0 bases and J 5 bases; bases outside gene matches: 3. In germline, CDR1 is SGHRS, CDR2 YFSETQ.